Below are 21 T cell receptor beta chains sequenced from a single sample in a study of T cell repertoires in cytomegalovirus infection. TCRdb redid the calling of the reads with MiXCR, one entry per CDR3 protein. The sample comprises about 920,000 distinct CDR3 sequences, approximately 32% of which are singletons, and 13% rests with the top ten. These receptors have no known antigen. The input for sequencing was cultured CD8+ T cells from PBMCs, taken from culture after CMV antigen stimulation. The receptors were sampled from a human donor in good health (CMV status not recorded). Some clones in this sample may be carry-over from other donors' samples.

The rearrangement joins TRBV20-1 to TRBJ2-7; D perhaps matches TRBD2 (6 bases). V dropped 6 bases and J dropped 3 bases, with 21 bases sitting between them. The CDR3 consists of 15 residues. From germline, CDR1 is DFQATT and CDR2 SNEGSKA (reference sequence). CDR3 region: CSAQPGGGSIYEQYF. As DNA, the CDR3 is TGCAGTGCCCAACCCGGGGGTGGGAGTATCTACGAGCAGTACTTC.

The V and J genes are TRBV4-3 and TRBJ2-2; 7 bases map to TRBD1. Germline V gives CDR1 LGHNA, CDR2 YSLEER. The CDR3 has 15 residues. Trimming cost V 0 bases and J 4 bases; bases outside gene matches: 2. The CDR3 loop is CASSQEYRGTGELFF. The CDR3 nucleotides are TGCGCCAGCAGCCAAGAATACAGGGGCACCGGGGAGCTGTTTTTT.

The chain is built from TRBV6-2 or TRBV6-3 and TRBJ2-1; possible D gene TRBD1, 6 bases. The V gene lost 6 bases and the J gene lost 0 bases, with 18 bases spanning the gap. The CDR3 has 17 residues. In germline, CDR1 is MNHEY, CDR2 SVGEGT. The CDR3 reads CASRTGIDSFSYNEQFF. CDR3 DNA: TGTGCCAGCAGAACAGGGATAGATTCCTTCTCCTACAATGAGCAGTTCTTC.

This clonotype was counted only a few times. The chain combines TRBV28 with TRBJ2-5; 10 nucleotides line up with TRBD2. The germline gives CDR1 MDHEN, CDR2 SYDVKM. The CDR3 has 14 amino acids. The ends lost 7 bases at V and 2 bases at J; junction bases unmatched: 4. The CDR3 here is CASKERGGQETQYF. The CDR3 nucleotides read TGTGCCAGCAAGGAGCGGGGGGGGCAAGAGACCCAGTACTTC.

The genes are TRBV29-1 and TRBJ2-1; 7 bases align to TRBD1. The J segment lost 7 bases and the V segment lost 3 bases, leaving 12 bases of the junction unmatched. CDR3 length equals 15 residues. Germline CDR1 and CDR2: SQVTM and ANQGSEA. The CDR3 spells CSVEAYPGTDNEQFF. CDR3 sequence (DNA): TGCAGCGTTGAGGCTTATCCCGGGACAGATAATGAGCAGTTCTTC.

This clonotype appeared a few times. The chain has TRBV6-1 and TRBJ2-7; 7 bases match TRBD1. With 8 bases clipped from V and 2 bases from J, the junction kept 9 bases outside the gene matches. This CDR3 has 14 residues. Germline CDR1 and CDR2: MNHNS and SASEGT. CDR3 amino acids: CASSLGQETYEQYF. In DNA, the CDR3 is TGTGCCAGCTCGCTCGGACAGGAGACCTACGAGCAGTACTTC.

This clonotype was detected only a few times. The rearrangement joins TRBV27 to TRBJ1-1; weak D call: TRBD1 (5 bases). Germline assignment: CDR1 MNHEY and CDR2 SMNVEV (reference sequence). Trimming pared 6 bases from V and 5 bases from J, leaving 10 bases between. The CDR3 length is 12 residues. The DNA of the CDR3 is TGTGCCAGCAGACAGGACCGAACTGAAGCTTTCTTT. Translation: CASRQDRTEAFF.

In its sample, this clonotype was seen a few times. This chain uses TRBV12-3 or TRBV12-4 with TRBJ2-4; TRBD1 aligns across 7 bases. There are 15 residues in the CDR3. Trimming at V came to 2 bases and at J to 7 bases, leaving 8 bases not matched to a gene. The CDR3 DNA reads as TGTGCCAGCAGTTTAACGCCAGGGGGTGAGAACATTCAGTACTTC. Translating gives CASSLTPGGENIQYF.

This clonotype was detected a few times. The chain uses TRBV7-9 and TRBJ2-1; 14 bases agree with TRBD2. Looked up from germline, CDR1 is SEHNR and CDR2 is FQNEAQ (reference sequence). The CDR3 loop spans 17 amino acids. J was trimmed by 2 bases and V by 3 bases; bases with no gene match: 3. The CDR3 DNA reads as TGTGCCAGCAGCTTCCCGGGACTAGCGGGGGCCTACAATGAGCAGTTCTTC. Its protein product is CASSFPGLAGAYNEQFF.

This sequence joins TRBV11-3 and TRBJ2-2, with no clear D. V lost 0 bases, J lost 2 bases, and 10 bases lay in between. CDR3 length: 16 residues. Germline values: CDR1 SGHNT, CDR2 YENEEA. The CDR3 DNA reads TGTGCCAGCAGCTTAGAACCGTTACAAAACACCGGGGAGCTGTTTTTT. Its translation is CASSLEPLQNTGELFF.

The rearrangement joins TRBV28 to TRBJ2-5, with D hard to call. CDR1 MDHEN and CDR2 SYDVKM come from the germline V gene. V lost 8 bases to trimming and J lost 9 bases, with 13 bases between them. The CDR3 is made up of 11 amino acids. CDR3 amino acids: CASFNSPPQYF. The CDR3, as DNA: TGTGCCAGCTTTAACTCCCCCCCCCAGTACTTC.

To note about this clonotype: A single base separates this from a much larger clone, so it may be a read error. The rearrangement links TRBV7-9 to TRBJ2-6; 8 bases agree with TRBD1. Per the germline V gene, CDR1 is SEHNR and CDR2 is FQNEAQ (reference sequence). This CDR3 region has 18 residues. This chain's CDR3 is CVSSLGGQENSGANVLTF. CDR3 coding DNA: TGTGTCAGCAGCTTAGGGGGACAGGAGAACTCTGGGGCCAACGTCCTGACTTTC.

The V call is TRBV9, the J call TRBJ2-7, with 7 positions matching TRBD2. Per the germline V gene, CDR1 is SGDLS and CDR2 is YYNGEE. This CDR3 has 14 amino acids. V was pared by 2 bases and J by 1 base, with 3 bases of the junction left unmatched. The CDR3 coding sequence is TGTGCCAGCAGCGTTGGGGGGGATTCCTACGAGCAGTACTTC. Translated, it gives CASSVGGDSYEQYF.

The chain links TRBV6-6 to TRBJ2-4, with D perhaps TRBD1 (5 bases). Germline CDR1 and CDR2: MNHNY and SVGAGI (reference sequence). The V end lost 8 bases, the J end lost 13 bases, and 12 bases lay between the germline ends. The CDR3 spans 10 residues. CDR3 sequence reads: CASLGTGQYF. CDR3 bases: TGTGCCAGCTTAGGTACAGGCCAGTACTTC.

This clonotype was seen only a few times. This chain links TRBV7-6 with TRBJ1-1; the match to TRBD1 covers 7 bases. Per germline, CDR1 SGHVS and CDR2 FNYEAQ. CDR3 length: 15 residues. V trimming: 10 bases; J trimming: 3 bases; junction bases outside the gene matches: 14. The CDR3 protein is CATGTEVAGHTEAFF. In nucleotides, the CDR3 is TGTGCCACCGGGACAGAGGTTGCGGGGCACACTGAAGCTTTCTTT.

This rearrangement joins TRBV7-2 to TRBJ2-3; 10 bases align to TRBD2. This CDR3 is built from 19 residues. Unmatched junction bases numbered 15, after V lost 1 base and J lost 5 bases. Germline values: CDR1 SGHTA, CDR2 FQGNSA. The CDR3 bases are TGTGCCAGCAGCTTAGAAACTATAGCGGGGGGCGGGCATGAAGATACGCAGTATTTT. This codes for CASSLETIAGGGHEDTQYF. The variable domain in full, completed from reference TRBV7-2 and TRBJ2-3, reads GAGVSQSPSNKVTEKGKDVELRCDPISGHTALYWYRQSLGQGLEFLIYFQGNSAPDKSGLPSDRFSAERTGGSVSTLTIQRTQQEDSAVYLCASSLETIAGGGHEDTQYFGPGTRLTVL.

This chain links TRBV6-2 or TRBV6-3 with TRBJ1-6; 7 positions match TRBD1. This CDR3 is built from 15 residues. J gave up 10 bases and V 7 bases, and 13 bases lay outside the gene matches. Germline V CDR1 and CDR2: MNHEY, SVGEGT. The CDR3 spells CASNNRDSGLSPLHF. CDR3 coding DNA: TGTGCCAGCAATAACCGGGACAGCGGTTTATCACCCCTCCACTTT.

The chain joins TRBV12-3 or TRBV12-4 to TRBJ2-7, with D perhaps given as TRBD1 or TRBD2 (7 bases each). Trimming pared 5 bases from V and 2 bases from J, leaving 19 bases between. The CDR3 contains 16 residues. CDR3 sequence: CASSAGGASGAYEQYF. DNA of the CDR3: TGTGCCAGCAGTGCAGGGGGGGCTAGCGGTGCCTACGAGCAGTACTTC.

The chain recombines TRBV20-1 with TRBJ2-5; D may match TRBD1 or TRBD2 (5 bases each). Trimming cost V 3 bases and J 2 bases, with 13 bases left between them. The CDR3 is made up of 14 amino acids. Germline V lookup: CDR1 DFQATT, CDR2 SNEGSKA (reference sequence). The CDR3 here is CSARGPSRQETQYF. DNA for the CDR3: TGCAGTGCTAGGGGACCCTCCCGGCAAGAGACCCAGTACTTC.

The sample holds a few counts of this clonotype. The chain couples TRBV19 to TRBJ1-1; 8 nucleotides agree with TRBD1. The V segment lost 9 bases and the J segment 1 base; nucleotides outside the gene matches: 4. The CDR3 has 13 amino acids. Germline CDR1 is LNHDA and CDR2 is SQIVND (reference sequence). In DNA form, the CDR3 reads TGTGCCAGCTTGGGACAGGCGAACACTGAAGCTTTCTTT. The encoded protein is CASLGQANTEAFF. The whole variable domain, filled in from reference TRBV19 and TRBJ1-1, reads DGGITQSPKYLFRKEGQNVTLSCEQNLNHDAMYWYRQDPGQGLRLIYYSQIVNDFQKGDIAEGYSVSREKKESFPLTVTSAQKNPTAFYLCASLGQANTEAFFGQGTRLTVV.

This clonotype was recorded many times. The rearrangement joins TRBV12-3 or TRBV12-4 to TRBJ2-1; 9 bases agree with TRBD1. The CDR3 extends over 16 amino acids. The trim removed 5 bases at V and 1 base at J, leaving 6 bases unmatched. The CDR3 sequence: CASSPGQGRSYNEQFF. In DNA form, the CDR3 reads TGTGCCAGCAGTCCGGGACAGGGACGTTCCTACAATGAGCAGTTCTTC.